The 18 T cell receptor beta chains listed next were all sequenced from one sample in a study of blood T cell repertoires in COVID-19. TCRdb's copy holds only in-frame clones and misses some; the assay was immunoSEQ multiplex PCR. The sample contains 270,000 or so clones, 85% to 90% of which appear only once. The source material was peripheral blood. The receptors stem from a human donor in a cohort sampled during active COVID-19.

The chain carries TRBV19 and TRBJ2-7; a weak D match, TRBD2 (6 bases). The V end lost 5 bases, the J end lost 2 bases, and 13 bases lay between the germline ends. Germline V gene data show CDR1 as LNHDA and CDR2 as SQIVND (reference sequence). The CDR3 loop spans 14 amino acids. The CDR3 DNA sequence: TGTGCCAGTAGTTTGGCGGGAAGGGCCTACGAGCAGTACTTC. Translating it yields CASSLAGRAYEQYF.

This clone has only a few counts. The J gene is TRBJ1-2, the V gene TRBV6-5, with 8 positions matching TRBD1. V gave up 0 bases and J gave up 4 bases; unmatched junction bases: 7. CDR1 MNHEY and CDR2 SVGAGI come from the germline V gene. The CDR3 sequence is 16 residues long. The CDR3 is CASSYSFGQGGYGYTF. The CDR3 DNA follows: TGTGCCAGCAGTTACTCGTTCGGACAGGGCGGCTATGGCTACACCTTC.

This clone occurred once. The chain joins TRBV18 to TRBJ1-4; D is ambiguous. Germline loops: CDR1 KGHSH, CDR2 LQKENI. The CDR3 consists of 14 residues. V shed 5 bases and J shed 8 bases, with 15 bases lying between them. DNA for the CDR3: TGTGCCAGCTCAGGTCCTAGCGCGGGCGAAAAACTGTTTTTT. Its protein product is CASSGPSAGEKLFF.

The chain is built from TRBV7-3 and TRBJ2-7; D perhaps matches TRBD1 (5 bases). This CDR3 is 13 amino acids long. V was clipped by 3 bases and J by 3 bases, with 9 bases between them. Germline V gives CDR1 SGHTA, CDR2 FQGTGA. CDR3 amino acids: CASSLGQLYEQYF. The CDR3 DNA is TGTGCCAGCAGCTTGGGGCAGCTCTACGAGCAGTACTTC.

The chain employs TRBV5-1 and TRBJ2-1; TRBD1 aligns across 11 bases. Germline V gene lookup returns CDR1 SGHRS and CDR2 YFSETQ. V was pared by 4 bases and J by 9 bases, with 9 bases of the junction left unmatched. The CDR3 totals 15 residues. The chain's CDR3 is CASSTGDRGIGEQFF. For the CDR3, the DNA is TGCGCCAGCAGCACGGGGGACAGGGGGATAGGTGAGCAGTTCTTC. The full variable domain, rest sourced from reference TRBV5-1 and TRBJ2-1, is KAGVTQTPRYLIKTRGQQVTLSCSPISGHRSVSWYQQTPGQGLQFLFEYFSETQRNKGNFPGRFSGRQFSNSRSEMNVSTLELGDSALYLCASSTGDRGIGEQFFGPGTRLTVL.

The rearrangement uses TRBV14 and TRBJ1-4, with a tentative D call TRBD1 (6 bases). V lost 1 base and J lost 7, with 13 bases in between. The CDR3 covers 15 residues. CDR1 SGHDN and CDR2 FVKESK come from the germline V gene. CDR3 region: CASSQVGTFREKLFF. The CDR3, as DNA: TGTGCCAGCAGCCAAGTCGGGACATTCCGTGAAAAACTGTTTTTT.

This chain uses TRBV6-5 with TRBJ1-1; tentatively, D is TRBD1 (6 bases). Trimming removed 2 bases at V and 4 bases at J, with 11 bases between. The CDR3 spans 14 residues. The germline CDR1 and CDR2 sequences are MNHEY and SVGAGI. The CDR3 nucleotides read TGTGCCAGCAGTTACGGGCAGGGGACCACTGAAGCTTTCTTT. It codes for CASSYGQGTTEAFF.

The V and J genes are TRBV28 and TRBJ1-1; 8 nucleotides match TRBD1. Germline trimming cut 5 bases from V and 10 bases from J; bases unmatched to any gene: 12. CDR3 length equals 14 residues. The germline CDR1 and CDR2 sequences are MDHEN and SYDVKM. This chain's CDR3 is CASSKRTGFNRAFF. The CDR3 nucleotides are TGTGCCAGCAGTAAAAGGACAGGGTTTAATAGAGCTTTCTTT.

V gene TRBV7-3 combines with J gene TRBJ2-1; D gene unclear. The V gene's germline CDR1 is SGHTA and CDR2 FQGTGA. Trimming stripped 5 bases from V and 0 bases from J, with 11 bases between. The CDR3 extends over 15 amino acids. This CDR3 reads CASSPRQSSYNEQFF. CDR3 sequence (DNA): TGTGCCAGCAGCCCCCGACAAAGCTCCTACAATGAGCAGTTCTTC.

The CDR3 region has the DNA TGTGCCAGCAGTCCTAAGACCGGGACTAGCGGTAGCTACGAGCAGTACTTC. This gives the protein CASSPKTGTSGSYEQYF. The V gene is TRBV11-3, the J gene TRBJ2-7, with 11 positions matching TRBD2. V lost 6 bases to trimming and J lost 3 bases; unmatched junction nucleotides: 13. Germline V CDR1 and CDR2: SGHNT, YENEEA. There are 17 residues in the CDR3.

The rearrangement links TRBV21-1 to TRBJ2-5; TRBD1, the table's D call, lacks a check against the DNA. TRBV21-1 is flagged as a pseudogene. The CDR3 has 16 amino acids. CDR3 residues: CASSKIRTVVEGTQYF. For the CDR3, the DNA is TGTGCCAGCAGCAAAATTAGGACAGTTGTAGAGGGGACCCAGTACTTC.

This clone was found once. The rearrangement joins TRBV5-5 to TRBJ1-5; TRBD1 matches at 9 bases. The CDR3 is made up of 16 amino acids. Per germline, CDR1 SGHKS and CDR2 YYEKEE (reference sequence). The ends lost 5 bases at V and 4 bases at J; junction bases unmatched: 10. In DNA form, the CDR3 reads TGTGCCAGCAGACATCTCCCCGGGACAGGGAATCAGCCCCAGCATTTT. Translation gives CASRHLPGTGNQPQHF.

The chain joins TRBV28 to TRBJ2-7; 13 nucleotides agree with TRBD2. This CDR3 region has 17 residues. With V trimmed by 5 bases and J by 0 bases, 7 bases remained unmatched. CDR1 and CDR2 from the germline V gene are MDHEN and SYDVKM. The CDR3 spells CASSLRTSGGLSYEQYF. DNA for the CDR3: TGTGCCAGCAGTCTCCGGACTAGCGGGGGTCTCTCCTACGAGCAGTACTTC.

The gene calls are TRBV6-5 and TRBJ1-6; 9 bases are shared with TRBD1. The length of the CDR3 is 16 residues. From germline, CDR1 is MNHEY and CDR2 SVGAGI. Losses at the gene ends were 0 bases for V and 10 bases for J; bases not matched to a gene: 7. Here the CDR3 reads CASSYSAGTGNSPLHF. In DNA, the CDR3 is TGTGCCAGCAGTTACTCCGCCGGGACAGGGAACTCACCCCTCCACTTT.

The chain links TRBV6-1 to TRBJ1-2; 9 bases are a match to TRBD1. The trim removed 3 bases at V and 3 bases at J, leaving 5 bases unmatched. The germline gives CDR1 MNHNS, CDR2 SASEGT. The CDR3 extends over 15 amino acids. The CDR3 loop is CASSDPGQGDYGYTF. CDR3 in DNA: TGTGCCAGCAGTGACCCGGGACAGGGAGACTATGGCTACACCTTC.

This clone has only one observation. The rearrangement joins TRBV5-6 to TRBJ1-2, with 7 positions matching TRBD1. Germline assignment: CDR1 SGHDT and CDR2 YYEEEE. Unmatched junction bases numbered 4, after V lost 3 bases and J lost 8 bases. This CDR3 is built from 12 residues. The CDR3 nucleotides are TGTGCCAGCAGCTCCGGACAGGAGGGCTACACCTTC. Encoded protein: CASSSGQEGYTF.

In this sample, this clone turned up a few times. The chain combines TRBV6-5 with TRBJ1-1; possibly TRBD1 for D (5 bases). The V and J ends lost 4 bases and 7 bases respectively, with 19 bases between them. CDR3 size: 15 residues. In germline, CDR1 is MNHEY, CDR2 SVGAGI. CDR3 residues: CASSSRAGGSSEAFF. The CDR3 coding sequence is TGTGCCAGCAGTTCACGGGCGGGGGGAAGTAGTGAAGCTTTCTTT.

The chain combines TRBV3-1 (or the pseudogene TRBV3-2) with TRBJ2-2; 9 nucleotides match TRBD1. CDR3 length: 15 amino acids. Germline V lookup: CDR1 LGHDT, CDR2 YNNKEL (reference sequence). The junction had 8 bases not matched to a gene; V was cut back by 4 bases and J by 8 bases. The CDR3: CASSRTGAALGELFF. CDR3 DNA sequence: TGTGCCAGCAGCCGGACAGGGGCCGCCTTGGGGGAGCTGTTTTTT.